This entry is about one T cell receptor beta chain. It has no known antigen specificity. No clone much larger than this one lies a single base away; base qualities are absent. Ficoll-Paque density gradient centrifugation was the method used to isolate PBMCs. This sample stems from a study of T-cell memory formation after mild COVID-19 (dated by TCRdb to the early 2020s). Describing the broader study: TCR sequence clusters from the two donors were found to be largely donor specific. T-cell clones expanding and contracting after mild COVID-19 in two donors were tracked by longitudinal TCRalpha and TCRbeta repertoire sequencing. The cohort was made up of two young adult volunteers, one female and one male, who were previously healthy.

TCRdb lists the instrument as Illumina NovaSeq 6000. cDNA libraries for TCRalpha and TCRbeta were prepared by 5'RACE using constant-segment primers, with sample barcodes and unique molecular identifiers added. RNA was extracted from every sample with Trizol reagent. Library amplification was performed in two PCR steps, and a second sample barcode and Illumina TruSeq adapters were introduced in the second step. The libraries were sequenced on an Illumina NovaSeq using 2 x 150 bp paired-end reads. The published analysis was carried out like this. Reads were demultiplexed and collapsed into UMI-guided consensus sequences with migec v1.2.7. With mixcr v2.1.11, UMI consensuses were aligned to TRA and TRB V and J templates and assembled into clonotypes. Clonotypes were classified as expanded or contracted when called significant by both edgeR and NoisET, with noise models trained on biological replicates. For edgeR calls, a false discovery rate-adjusted p below 0.01 and a log2 fold-change threshold of 1 were applied. PCA with hierarchical clustering of max-normalized trajectories of the 1000 most abundant clonotypes was used as exploratory dynamics analysis. Separately sequenced CD4+ and CD8+ repertoires were used to assign the CD4 or CD8 phenotype of responding clones. TCRdb reworked the public reads: Q25 trimming with fastp, MiXCR clone assembly, productive beta chains retained. Merged by CDR3 protein, the rows form single entries marked with the most common genes and DNA. These V and J calls rely on TCRdb rather than the paper's analysis. In all, the sample holds tens of thousands of distinct CDR3 sequences, and about 14% of those were seen once. The biggest ten clones account for about a third of the sample.

On the study overall, not on this receptor specifically: The study covered only a couple of mild cases, and larger cohorts including severe cases with pre-infection samples were considered necessary. Contracting CD4+ clones turned up mainly in the CM and EM memory subsets, whereas EMRA was where CD8+ clones were enriched. Some responding clones were detected in pre-infection memory, suggesting pre-existing cross-reactive memory T cells joined the SARS-CoV-2 response. Balanced CD4/CD8 phenotypes were observed for clones contracting from day 15 to 85, whereas a bias towards CD4+ was observed for a second wave of clones expanding from day 15 to 37. The second-wave clones that peaked on day 37 were not confirmed to be SARS-CoV-2 specific.

The sample taken for sequencing was PBMCs or a T cell subset sorted from them (not recorded which). The source of this sequence is an adult woman who had mild COVID-19 (a few samples of this study predate the infection). The sample titles of this study are shuffled in the database, so cell type and time point are left out; the donor was told from shared clones.

The CDR3 protein sequence reads: CASSQDDGRRGAEAFF. The DNA reads TGTGCCAGCAGCCAAGATGACGGACGGCGGGGGGCTGAAGCTTTCTTT. The chain is made from TRBV4-2 and TRBJ1-1, with a tentative D gene TRBD1 over 5 matching bases. Reading the germline V gene gives CDR1 LGHNA and CDR2 YNFKEQ. Spanning cysteine to phenylalanine, the CDR3 consists of 16 amino acids. Here the CDR3 DNA is all that survives: 48 bases in frame from base 1. The junction shows trimming of 0 bases on V and 6 bases on J, plus 17 bases between the germline ends.